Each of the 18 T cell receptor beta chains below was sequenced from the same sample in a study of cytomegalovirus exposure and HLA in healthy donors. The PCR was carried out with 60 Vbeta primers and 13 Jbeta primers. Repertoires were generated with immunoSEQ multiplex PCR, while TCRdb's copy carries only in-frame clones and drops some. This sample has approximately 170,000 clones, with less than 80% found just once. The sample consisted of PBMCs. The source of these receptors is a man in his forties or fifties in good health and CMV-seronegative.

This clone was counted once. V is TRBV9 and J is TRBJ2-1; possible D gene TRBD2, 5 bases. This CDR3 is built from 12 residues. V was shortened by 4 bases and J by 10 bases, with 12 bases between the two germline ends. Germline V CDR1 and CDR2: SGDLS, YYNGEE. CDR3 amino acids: CASSSSAGEQFF. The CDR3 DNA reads TGTGCCAGCAGCTCCTCGGCGGGCGAGCAGTTCTTC.

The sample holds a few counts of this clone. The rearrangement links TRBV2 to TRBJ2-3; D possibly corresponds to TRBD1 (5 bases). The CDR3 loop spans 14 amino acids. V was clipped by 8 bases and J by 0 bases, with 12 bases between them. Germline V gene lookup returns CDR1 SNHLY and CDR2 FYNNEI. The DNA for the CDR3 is TGTGCCAGCTTGGGGCGGATAAGCACAGATACGCAGTATTTT. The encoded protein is CASLGRISTDTQYF. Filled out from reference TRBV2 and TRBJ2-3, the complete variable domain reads EPEVTQTPSHQVTQMGQEVILRCVPISNHLYFYWYRQILGQKVEFLVSFYNNEISEKSEIFDDQFSVERPDGSNFTLKIRSTKLEDSAMYFCASLGRISTDTQYFGPGTRLTVL.

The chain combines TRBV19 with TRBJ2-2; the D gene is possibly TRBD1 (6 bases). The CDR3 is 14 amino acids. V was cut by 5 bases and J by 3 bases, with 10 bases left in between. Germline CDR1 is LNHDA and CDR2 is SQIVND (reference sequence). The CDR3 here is CASSFTGYTGELFF. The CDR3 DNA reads TGTGCCAGTAGTTTCACAGGGTACACCGGGGAGCTGTTTTTT.

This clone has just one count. CDR3 in amino acids: CASSLDRGKDGYTF. CDR3 DNA: TGTGCCAGCAGCTTAGATCGGGGAAAAGATGGCTACACCTTC. The chain is built from TRBV11-1 and TRBJ1-2; D unclear. V was trimmed by 1 base and J by 6 bases, leaving 12 bases between them. CDR3 length: 14 amino acids. Germline loops: CDR1 SGHAT, CDR2 FQDESV (reference sequence).

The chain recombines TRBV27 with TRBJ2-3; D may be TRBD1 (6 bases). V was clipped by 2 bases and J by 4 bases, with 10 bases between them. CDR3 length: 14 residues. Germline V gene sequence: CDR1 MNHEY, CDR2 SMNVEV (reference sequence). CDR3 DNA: TGTGCCAGCAGTTTAGGGACACTTTCAGATACGCAGTATTTT. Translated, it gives CASSLGTLSDTQYF.

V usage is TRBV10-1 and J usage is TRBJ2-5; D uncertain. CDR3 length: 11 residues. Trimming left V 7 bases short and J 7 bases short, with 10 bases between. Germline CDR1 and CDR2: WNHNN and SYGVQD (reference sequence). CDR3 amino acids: CASNSKPTQYF. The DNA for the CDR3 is TGCGCCAGCAATTCCAAGCCGACCCAGTACTTC.

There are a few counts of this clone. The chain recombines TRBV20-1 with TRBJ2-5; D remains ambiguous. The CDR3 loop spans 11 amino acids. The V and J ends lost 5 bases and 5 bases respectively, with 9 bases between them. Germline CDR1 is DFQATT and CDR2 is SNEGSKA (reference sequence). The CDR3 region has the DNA TGCAGTGCTGAAAAGGAGGAGACCCAGTACTTC. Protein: CSAEKEETQYF.

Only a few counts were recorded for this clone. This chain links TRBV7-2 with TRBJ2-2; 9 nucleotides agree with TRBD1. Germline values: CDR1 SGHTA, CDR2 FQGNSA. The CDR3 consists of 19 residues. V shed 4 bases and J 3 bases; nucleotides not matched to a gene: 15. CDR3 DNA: TGTGCCAGCAGCTCTAGTCGGGGACAGGGATCCCCCTACACCGGGGAGCTGTTTTTT. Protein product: CASSSSRGQGSPYTGELFF.

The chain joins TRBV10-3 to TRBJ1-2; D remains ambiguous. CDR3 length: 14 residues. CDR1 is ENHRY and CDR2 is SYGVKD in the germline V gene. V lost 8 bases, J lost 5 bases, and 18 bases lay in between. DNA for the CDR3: TGTGCCATCGGCACGCCTGAGGAGGTTTATGGCTACACCTTC. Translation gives CAIGTPEEVYGYTF.

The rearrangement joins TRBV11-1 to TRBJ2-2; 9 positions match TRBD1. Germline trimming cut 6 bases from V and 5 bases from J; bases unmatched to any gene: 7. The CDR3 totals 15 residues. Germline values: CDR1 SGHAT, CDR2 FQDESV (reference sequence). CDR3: CASRLTGGGTGELFF. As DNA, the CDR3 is TGTGCCAGCAGGTTAACAGGGGGCGGAACCGGGGAGCTGTTTTTT.

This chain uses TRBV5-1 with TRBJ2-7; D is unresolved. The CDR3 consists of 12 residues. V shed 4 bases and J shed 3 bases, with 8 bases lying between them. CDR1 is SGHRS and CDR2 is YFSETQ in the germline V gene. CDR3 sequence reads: CASSPQSYEQYF. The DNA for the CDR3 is TGCGCCAGCAGCCCACAAAGCTACGAGCAGTACTTC. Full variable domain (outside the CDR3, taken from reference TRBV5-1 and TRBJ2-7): KAGVTQTPRYLIKTRGQQVTLSCSPISGHRSVSWYQQTPGQGLQFLFEYFSETQRNKGNFPGRFSGRQFSNSRSEMNVSTLELGDSALYLCASSPQSYEQYFGPGTRLTVT.

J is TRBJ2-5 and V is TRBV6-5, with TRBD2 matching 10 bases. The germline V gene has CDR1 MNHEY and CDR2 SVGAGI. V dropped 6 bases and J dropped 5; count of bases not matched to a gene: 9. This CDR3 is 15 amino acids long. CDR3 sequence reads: CASRPPLAGDETQYF. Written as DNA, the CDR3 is TGTGCCAGCAGACCCCCCCTAGCGGGAGACGAGACCCAGTACTTC.

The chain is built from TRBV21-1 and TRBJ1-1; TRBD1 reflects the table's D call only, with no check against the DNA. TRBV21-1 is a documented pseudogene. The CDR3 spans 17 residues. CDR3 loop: CASSKEGTGGVIAEAFF. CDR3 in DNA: TGTGCCAGCAGCAAAGAAGGGACAGGGGGCGTTATCGCTGAAGCTTTCTTT.

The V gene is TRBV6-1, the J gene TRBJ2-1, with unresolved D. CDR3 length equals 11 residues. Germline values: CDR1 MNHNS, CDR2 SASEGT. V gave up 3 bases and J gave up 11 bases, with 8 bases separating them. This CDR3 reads CASSDPLKQFF. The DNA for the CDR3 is TGTGCCAGCAGTGATCCCCTAAAGCAGTTCTTC.

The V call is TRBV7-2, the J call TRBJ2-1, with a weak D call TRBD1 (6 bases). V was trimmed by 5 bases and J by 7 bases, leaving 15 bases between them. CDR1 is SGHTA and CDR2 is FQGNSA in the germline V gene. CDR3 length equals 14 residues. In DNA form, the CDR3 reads TGTGCCAGCAGCCAATTGCACACAGGGAATGAGCAGTTCTTC. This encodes CASSQLHTGNEQFF.

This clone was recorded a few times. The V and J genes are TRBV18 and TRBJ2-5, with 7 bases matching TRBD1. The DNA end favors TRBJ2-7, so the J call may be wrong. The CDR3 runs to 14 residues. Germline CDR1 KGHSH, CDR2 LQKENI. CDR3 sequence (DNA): TGTGCCAGCTCACCCGCCTGGGACAGTTACGAGCAGTACTTC. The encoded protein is CASSPAWDSYEQYF.

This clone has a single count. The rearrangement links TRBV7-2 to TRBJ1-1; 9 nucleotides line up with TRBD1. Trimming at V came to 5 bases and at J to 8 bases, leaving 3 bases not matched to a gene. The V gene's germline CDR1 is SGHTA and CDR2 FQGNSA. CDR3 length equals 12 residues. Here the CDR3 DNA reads TGTGCCAGCAGCAACAGGGGGCGCGAAGCTTTCTTT. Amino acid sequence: CASSNRGREAFF.

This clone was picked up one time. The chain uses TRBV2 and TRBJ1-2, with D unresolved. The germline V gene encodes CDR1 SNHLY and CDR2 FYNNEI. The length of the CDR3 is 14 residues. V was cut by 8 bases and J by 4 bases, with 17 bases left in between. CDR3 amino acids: CASRPNRTPYGYTF. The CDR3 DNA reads TGTGCCAGCCGCCCCAACCGGACTCCCTATGGCTACACCTTC.